These 3 T cell receptor beta chains were all obtained from the same sample, sequenced in a study of blood T cell repertoires in COVID-19. Measured with immunoSEQ multiplex PCR; TCRdb has only the in-frame clones, and not every one. The top ten hold roughly 4% of the sample, which has around 150,000 clones, more than 75% seen once. Input material: peripheral blood. These receptors were collected from a woman in her 40s with acute or convalescent COVID-19.

The rearrangement links TRBV7-2 to TRBJ2-5, with TRBD2 as a possible D gene (5 bases). The V and J ends lost 5 bases and 0 bases respectively, with 10 bases between them. This CDR3 spans 14 amino acids. Looked up from germline, CDR1 is SGHTA and CDR2 is FQGNSA. The CDR3 reads CASSPGRYQETQYF. As DNA, the CDR3 is TGTGCCAGCAGCCCGGGGAGATACCAAGAGACCCAGTACTTC. Looking up the rest from reference TRBV7-2 and TRBJ2-5 gives the full variable domain: GAGVSQSPSNKVTEKGKDVELRCDPISGHTALYWYRQSLGQGLEFLIYFQGNSAPDKSGLPSDRFSAERTGGSVSTLTIQRTQQEDSAVYLCASSPGRYQETQYFGPGTRLLVL.

The gene calls are TRBV13 and TRBJ2-5; possible D gene TRBD1, 7 bases. Between the trimmed V and J ends, which lost 4 bases and 2 bases, there was a span of 14 bases. The CDR3 is 15 residues long. The germline CDR1 and CDR2 sequences are PRHDT and FYEKMQ (reference sequence). As DNA, the CDR3 is TGTGCCAGCAGCTCGGAGGGGGCCACTCAAGAGACCCAGTACTTC. As protein: CASSSEGATQETQYF.

The chain combines TRBV27 with TRBJ2-1, with 9 bases fitting TRBD2. Trimming took 0 bases from V and 8 from J; bases not matched to a gene: 14. Germline values: CDR1 MNHEY, CDR2 SMNVEV (reference sequence). There are 18 residues in the CDR3. This CDR3 reads CASSLSWDGREGRYEQFF. Written as DNA, the CDR3 is TGTGCCAGCAGTTTATCATGGGATGGGCGGGAGGGCCGATATGAGCAGTTCTTC.